This T cell receptor (beta chain) was profiled in a study of identical twins. The CDR3 contains 14 residues. CDR1 and CDR2 (germline): KGHSH, LQKENI. V dropped 0 bases and J dropped 10; count of bases not matched to a gene: 5. Worth noting for this clonotype: Its specificity is not known.

Each CDR3 protein is one row after TCRdb ran MiXCR on the 5' RACE reads. Here the sample spans roughly 690,000 distinct CDR3 sequences, less than 25% being singletons. General study findings and limits: For out-of-frame alpha sequences shared by twins, low generation probability was in excess. Cross-sectional statistical analysis was relied on for the conclusions, without the same donors being followed. The study found weaker excess twin sharing in beta out-of-frame sequences.

This sample was also put to use in a study of T cells expressing NK-cell markers. This second report adds: Of the CD8+ T cell pool in about six donors, roughly 1.0-7.0% was accounted for by dominant NKG2C+ clonotypes.

This clonotype originated in a woman aged 18-29 years in good health. The gene calls are TRBV18 and TRBJ2-1, with 8 bases matching TRBD1. What was sequenced was PBMCs. The CDR3: CASSPPDRAEEQFF. DNA for the CDR3: TGTGCCAGCTCACCACCGGACAGGGCTGAAGAGCAGTTCTTC.